This T cell receptor beta chain was recorded in a study of human T cells and chemical hapten exposure. Across the study: Weekly administration of diphenylcyclopropenone to the scalp of patients continued throughout the approximately 24-week study.

Unique molecular identifiers were linked by the library to individual cDNA molecules. TCRdb re-derived calls from the RACE reads in MiXCR, one entry per CDR3 protein. The sample has roughly 96,000 distinct CDR3 sequences, about 9% seen once. The time point here: patch test 2, 6 weeks after DPC sensitization. As to treatment: therapeutic diphenylcyclopropenone sensitization with weekly scalp DPC. This clonotype appeared many times. The germline V and J ends were trimmed by 0 bases and 0 bases, with 6 bases remaining between them. The CDR3 is 15 residues long. Germline V gene sequence: CDR1 MNHEY, CDR2 SVGAGI.

The clonotype comes from a middle-aged woman with alopecia areata. Some clones in this sample may be carry-over from other donors' samples. The sample consisted of whole blood, taken in connection with sensitization to the hapten diphenylcyclopropenone (DPC). The V and J genes are TRBV6-5 and TRBJ1-5, with D unclear. CDR3 sequence reads: CASSYSVYSNQPQHF. CDR3 DNA: TGTGCCAGCAGTTACTCCGTATATAGCAATCAGCCCCAGCATTTT.